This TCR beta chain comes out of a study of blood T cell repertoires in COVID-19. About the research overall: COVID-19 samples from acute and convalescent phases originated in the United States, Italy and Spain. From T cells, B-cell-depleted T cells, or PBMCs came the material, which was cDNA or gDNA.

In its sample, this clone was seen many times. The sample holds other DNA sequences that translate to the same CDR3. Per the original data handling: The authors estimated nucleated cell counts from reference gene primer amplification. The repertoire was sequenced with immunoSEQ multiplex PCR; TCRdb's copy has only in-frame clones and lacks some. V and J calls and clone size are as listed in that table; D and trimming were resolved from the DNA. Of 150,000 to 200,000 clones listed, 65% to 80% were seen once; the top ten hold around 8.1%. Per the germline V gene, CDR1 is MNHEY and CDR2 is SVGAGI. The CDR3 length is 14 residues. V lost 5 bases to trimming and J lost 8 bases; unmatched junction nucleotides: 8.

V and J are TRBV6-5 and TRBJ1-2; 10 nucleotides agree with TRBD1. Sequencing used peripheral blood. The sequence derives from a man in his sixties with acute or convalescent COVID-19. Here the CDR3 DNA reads TGTGCCAGCAGTCGTACCGGGACAGGGGACGGCTACACCTTC. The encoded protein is CASSRTGTGDGYTF.